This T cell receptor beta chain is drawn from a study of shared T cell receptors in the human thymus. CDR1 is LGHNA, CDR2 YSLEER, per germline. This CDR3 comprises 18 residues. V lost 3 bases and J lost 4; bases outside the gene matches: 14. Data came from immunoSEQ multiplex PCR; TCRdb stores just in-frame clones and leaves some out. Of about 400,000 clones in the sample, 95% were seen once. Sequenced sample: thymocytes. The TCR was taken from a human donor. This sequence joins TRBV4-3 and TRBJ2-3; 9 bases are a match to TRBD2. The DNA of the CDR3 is TGCGCCAGCAGCCAGTTATCGGCGGGAGGGACCTCCCCAGATACGCAGTATTTT. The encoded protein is CASSQLSAGGTSPDTQYF.